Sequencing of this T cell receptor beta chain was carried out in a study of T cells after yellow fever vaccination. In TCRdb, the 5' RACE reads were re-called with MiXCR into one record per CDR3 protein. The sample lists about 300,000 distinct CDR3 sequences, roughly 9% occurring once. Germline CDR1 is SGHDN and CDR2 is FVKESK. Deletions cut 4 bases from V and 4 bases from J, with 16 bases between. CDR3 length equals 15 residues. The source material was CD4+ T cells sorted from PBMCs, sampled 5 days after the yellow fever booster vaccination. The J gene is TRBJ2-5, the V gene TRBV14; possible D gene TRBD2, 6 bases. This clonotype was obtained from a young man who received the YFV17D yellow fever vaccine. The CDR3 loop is CASSRPGVTGETQYF. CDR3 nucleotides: TGTGCCAGCAGCCGGCCGGGGGTTACCGGAGAGACCCAGTACTTC. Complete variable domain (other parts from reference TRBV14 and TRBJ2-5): EAGVTQFPSHSVIEKGQTVTLRCDPISGHDNLYWYRRVMGKEIKFLLHFVKESKQDESGMPNNRFLAERTGGTYSTLKVQPAELEDSGVYFCASSRPGVTGETQYFGPGTRLLVL.